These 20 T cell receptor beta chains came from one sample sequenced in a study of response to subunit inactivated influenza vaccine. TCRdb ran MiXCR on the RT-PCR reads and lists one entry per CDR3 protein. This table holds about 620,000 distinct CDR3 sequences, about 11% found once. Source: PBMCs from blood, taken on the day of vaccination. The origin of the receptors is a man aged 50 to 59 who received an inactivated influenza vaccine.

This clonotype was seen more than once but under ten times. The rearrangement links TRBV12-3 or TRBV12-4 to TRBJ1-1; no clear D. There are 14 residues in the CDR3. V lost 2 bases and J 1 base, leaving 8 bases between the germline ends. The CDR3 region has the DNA TGTGCCAGCAGTTTAATGGGCCCGAACACTGAAGCTTTCTTT. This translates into CASSLMGPNTEAFF.

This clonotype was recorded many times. The CDR3 region has the DNA TGTGCCAGCAGTTTTCACAGATCGGGGCTGAACACTGAAGCTTTCTTT. Protein sequence: CASSFHRSGLNTEAFF. The rearrangement joins TRBV28 to TRBJ1-1; the D gene is possibly TRBD1 (5 bases). The length of the CDR3 is 16 residues. Germline V gives CDR1 MDHEN, CDR2 SYDVKM. Trimming pared 3 bases from V and 0 bases from J, leaving 14 bases between.

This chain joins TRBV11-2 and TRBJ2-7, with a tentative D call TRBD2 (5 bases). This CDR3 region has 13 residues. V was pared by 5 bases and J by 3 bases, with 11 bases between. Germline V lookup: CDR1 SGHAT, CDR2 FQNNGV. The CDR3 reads CASSHSGGYEQYF. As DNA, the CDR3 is TGTGCCAGCAGCCACAGTGGAGGCTACGAGCAGTACTTC.

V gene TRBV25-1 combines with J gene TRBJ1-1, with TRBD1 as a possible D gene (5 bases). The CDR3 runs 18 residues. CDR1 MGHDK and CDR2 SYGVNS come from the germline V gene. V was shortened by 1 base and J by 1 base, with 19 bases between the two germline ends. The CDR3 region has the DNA TGTGCCAGCAGTGAATCGGTGGGACGGGGAGGGCCGAACACTGAAGCTTTCTTT. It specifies CASSESVGRGGPNTEAFF.

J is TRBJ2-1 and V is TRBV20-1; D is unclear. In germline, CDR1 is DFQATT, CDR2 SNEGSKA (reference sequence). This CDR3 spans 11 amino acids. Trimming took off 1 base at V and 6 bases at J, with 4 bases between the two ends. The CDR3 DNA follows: TGCAGTGCTAGAGTCTTCAATGAGCAGTTCTTC. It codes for CSARVFNEQFF.

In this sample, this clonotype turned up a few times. The CDR3 DNA reads TGTGCCAGCAGTTTCCCGCAGCTGGTGAAGGCAGATACGCAGTATTTT. Protein: CASSFPQLVKADTQYF. V gene TRBV28 combines with J gene TRBJ2-3; D not resolved. From germline, CDR1 is MDHEN and CDR2 SYDVKM. The V and J ends lost 3 bases and 4 bases respectively, with 17 bases between them. The CDR3 is 16 residues long.

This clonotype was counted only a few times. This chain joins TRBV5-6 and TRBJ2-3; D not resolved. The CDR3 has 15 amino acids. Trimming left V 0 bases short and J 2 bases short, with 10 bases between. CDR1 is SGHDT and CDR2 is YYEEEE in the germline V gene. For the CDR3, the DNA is TGTGCCAGCAGCTTGGGACACCTAATCACAGATACGCAGTATTTT. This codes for CASSLGHLITDTQYF.

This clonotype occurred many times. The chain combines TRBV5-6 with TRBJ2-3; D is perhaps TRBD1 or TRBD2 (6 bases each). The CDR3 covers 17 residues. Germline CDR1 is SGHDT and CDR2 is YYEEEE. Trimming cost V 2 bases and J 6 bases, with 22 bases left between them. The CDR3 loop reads CASSFMGGLTTVDTQYF. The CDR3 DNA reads TGTGCCAGCAGCTTTATGGGGGGCCTCACTACTGTGGATACGCAGTATTTT.

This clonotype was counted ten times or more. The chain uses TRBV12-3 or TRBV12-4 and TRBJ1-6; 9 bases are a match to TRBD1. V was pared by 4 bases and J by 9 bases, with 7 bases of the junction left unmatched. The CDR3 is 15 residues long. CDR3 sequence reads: CASSSGTGNRSPLHF. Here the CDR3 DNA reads TGTGCCAGCAGTTCCGGGACAGGGAATCGTTCACCCCTCCACTTT.

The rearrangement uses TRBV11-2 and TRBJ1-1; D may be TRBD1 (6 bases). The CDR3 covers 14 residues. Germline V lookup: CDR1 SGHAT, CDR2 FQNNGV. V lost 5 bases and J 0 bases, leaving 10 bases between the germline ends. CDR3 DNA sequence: TGTGCCAGCAGCCGAGGGGGGTTGAACACTGAAGCTTTCTTT. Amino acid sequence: CASSRGGLNTEAFF.

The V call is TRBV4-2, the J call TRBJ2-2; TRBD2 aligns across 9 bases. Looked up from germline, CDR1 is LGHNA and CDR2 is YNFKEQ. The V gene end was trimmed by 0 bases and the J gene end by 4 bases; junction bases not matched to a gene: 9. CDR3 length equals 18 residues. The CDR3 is CASSQDRVAGDGTGELFF. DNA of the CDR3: TGTGCCAGCAGCCAAGATAGAGTAGCGGGAGATGGCACCGGGGAGCTGTTTTTT.

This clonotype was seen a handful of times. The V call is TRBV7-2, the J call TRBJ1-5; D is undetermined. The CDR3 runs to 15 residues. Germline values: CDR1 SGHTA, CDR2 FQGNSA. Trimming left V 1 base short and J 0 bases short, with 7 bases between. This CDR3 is CASSLGINSNQPQHF. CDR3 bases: TGTGCCAGCAGCTTAGGCATCAATAGCAATCAGCCCCAGCATTTT.

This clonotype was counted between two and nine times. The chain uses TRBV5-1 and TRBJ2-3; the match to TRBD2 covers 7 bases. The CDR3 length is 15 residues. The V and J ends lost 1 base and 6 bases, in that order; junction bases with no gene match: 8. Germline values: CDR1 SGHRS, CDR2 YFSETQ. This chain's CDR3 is CASSLRLADGDTQYF. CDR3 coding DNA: TGCGCCAGCAGCTTGAGACTAGCCGATGGGGATACGCAGTATTTT.

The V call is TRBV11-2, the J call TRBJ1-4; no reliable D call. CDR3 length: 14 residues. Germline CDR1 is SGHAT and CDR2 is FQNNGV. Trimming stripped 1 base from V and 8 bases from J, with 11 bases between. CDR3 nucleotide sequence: TGTGCCAGCAGCTTAGGCGTCGATACCGAAAAACTGTTTTTT. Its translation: CASSLGVDTEKLFF.

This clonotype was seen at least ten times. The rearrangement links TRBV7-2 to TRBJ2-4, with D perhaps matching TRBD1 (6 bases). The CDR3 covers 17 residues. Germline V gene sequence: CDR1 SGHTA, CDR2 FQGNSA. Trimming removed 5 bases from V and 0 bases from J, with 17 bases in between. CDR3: CASSPRDIFLAKNIQYF. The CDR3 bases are TGTGCCAGCAGCCCCCGGGACATTTTTTTAGCCAAAAACATTCAGTACTTC.

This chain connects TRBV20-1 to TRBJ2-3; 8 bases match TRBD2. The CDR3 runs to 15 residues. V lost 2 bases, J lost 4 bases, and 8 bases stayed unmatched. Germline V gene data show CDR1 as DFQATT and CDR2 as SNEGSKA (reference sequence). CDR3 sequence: CSARLAGSGPDTQYF. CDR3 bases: TGCAGTGCTAGATTAGCGGGAAGTGGCCCAGATACGCAGTATTTT.

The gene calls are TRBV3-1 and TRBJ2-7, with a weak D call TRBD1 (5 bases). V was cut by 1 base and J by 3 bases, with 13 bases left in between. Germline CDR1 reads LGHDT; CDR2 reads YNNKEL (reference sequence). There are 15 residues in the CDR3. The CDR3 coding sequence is TGTGCCAGCAGCCAAGGTCCCCGACAGTACTACGAGCAGTACTTC. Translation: CASSQGPRQYYEQYF.

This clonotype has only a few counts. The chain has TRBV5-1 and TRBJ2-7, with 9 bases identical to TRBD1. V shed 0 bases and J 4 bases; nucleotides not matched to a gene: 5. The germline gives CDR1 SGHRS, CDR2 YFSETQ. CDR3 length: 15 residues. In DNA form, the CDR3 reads TGCGCCAGCAGCTTGGGAACGACAGGGGGTTACGAGCAGTACTTC. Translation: CASSLGTTGGYEQYF.

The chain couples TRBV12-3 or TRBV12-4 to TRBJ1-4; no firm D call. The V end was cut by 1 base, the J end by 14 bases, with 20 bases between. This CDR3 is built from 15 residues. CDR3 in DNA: TGTGCCAGCAGTTTAGGTTTTGGCCGCTCTATGGGCCTGTTTTTT. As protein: CASSLGFGRSMGLFF.

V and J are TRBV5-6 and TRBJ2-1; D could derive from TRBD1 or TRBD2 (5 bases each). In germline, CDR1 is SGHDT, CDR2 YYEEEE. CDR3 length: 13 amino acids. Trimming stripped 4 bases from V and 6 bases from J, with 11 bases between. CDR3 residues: CASSGDEPNEQFF. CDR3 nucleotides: TGTGCCAGCAGCGGGGACGAACCCAATGAGCAGTTCTTC.